Listed below are T cell receptor beta chains from one sample, sequenced in a study of PD-1 blockade in classical Hodgkin lymphoma. Some clones are missing from TCRdb's copy, which holds only in-frame ones; the method was immunoSEQ multiplex PCR. The sample lists about 25,000 clones, under 90% occurring once. The starting material was peripheral blood mononuclear cells (PBMCs), obtained before the second cycle of nivolumab. These receptors came from a human donor with classical Hodgkin lymphoma. Each CDR3 is given with its conserved first and last residue. Fields, in order: D gene, clone size, V gene, J gene, CDR3 protein, CDR3 DNA. D genes are given only for firm matches. Expanded clones are given a class, and other clones once, few, many or no size at all.

NA	NA	TRBV7-6	TRBJ2-1	CASSSNTFGQFF	TGTGCCAGCAGCTCCAATACGTTTGGGCAGTTCTTC
NA	NA	TRBV28	TRBJ1-5	CASSLGHSIKPQHF	TGTGCCAGCAGTTTGGGACATTCAATCAAGCCCCAGCATTTT
NA	NA	TRBV5-1	TRBJ1-2	CASSLQKQGGGYTF	TGCGCCAGCAGCTTACAAAAACAGGGAGGAGGCTACACCTTC
NA	NA	TRBV5-8	TRBJ2-1	CASSLEPAAYNEQFF	TGTGCCAGCAGCTTGGAGCCAGCCGCTTACAATGAGCAGTTCTTC
NA	NA	TRBV5-1	TRBJ2-7	CASSLAGTPYEQYF	TGCGCCAGCAGCTTGGCCGGGACACCCTACGAGCAGTACTTC
NA	NA	TRBV29-1	TRBJ1-1	CSVVSGLDTEAFF	TGCAGCGTTGTGTCGGGATTGGACACTGAAGCTTTCTTT
NA	once	TRBV18	TRBJ2-3	CASSPPGAGVIDTQYF	TGTGCCAGCTCACCACCGGGGGCGGGAGTAATAGATACGCAGTATTTT
NA	NA	TRBV5-1	TRBJ2-1	CASSITSNEQFF	TGCGCCAGCAGCATTACTTCAAATGAGCAGTTCTTC
TRBD2	NA	TRBV2	TRBJ2-7	CASTGSGNNEQYF	TGTGCCAGCACGGGTAGCGGGAACAACGAGCAGTACTTC
TRBD2	NA	TRBV4-1	TRBJ2-7	CASSHPGTSSYEQYF	TGCGCCAGCAGCCATCCTGGGACTAGTTCCTACGAGCAGTACTTC
NA	NA	TRBV7-5	TRBJ1-1	CASSLQDSLGTEAFF	TGTGCCAGCAGCTTACAAGACAGCCTTGGGACTGAAGCTTTCTTT
TRBD2	NA	TRBV6-5	TRBJ2-7	CASSYGLAGGLYEQYF	TGTGCCAGCAGTTACGGACTAGCGGGGGGCCTCTACGAGCAGTACTTC
NA	once	TRBV5-1	TRBJ1-1	CASSPGHQTIAEAFF	TGCGCCAGCAGCCCGGGACATCAAACCATTGCTGAAGCTTTCTTT
TRBD2	NA	TRBV5-4	TRBJ2-5	CASTTSGSHETQYF	TGTGCCAGCACGACTAGCGGGAGCCATGAGACCCAGTACTTC
NA	few	TRBV5-6	TRBJ1-2	CASSPRPGLTNYGYTF	TGTGCCAGCAGCCCTCGTCCCGGGCTAACTAACTATGGCTACACCTTC
NA	NA	TRBV2	TRBJ2-6	CASSEWGRVDSGANVLTF	TGTGCCAGCAGTGAATGGGGACGGGTGGACTCTGGGGCCAACGTCCTGACTTTC
NA	NA	TRBV12-5	TRBJ1-5	CASGLVGAEQPQHF	TGTGCTAGTGGTTTGGTAGGGGCAGAACAGCCCCAGCATTTT
TRBD2	NA	TRBV5-1	TRBJ2-7	CASSLGPLAGGLNYYEQYF	TGCGCCAGCAGCTTGGGGCCTCTAGCGGGAGGGCTAAATTACTACGAGCAGTACTTC
NA	NA	TRBV2	TRBJ2-7	CASSSGQPQAEQYF	TGTGCCAGCAGTAGTGGACAGCCCCAAGCCGAGCAGTACTTC
TRBD2	NA	TRBV7-9	TRBJ2-5	CASSPGLAGPGQETQYF	TGTGCCAGCAGCCCCGGACTAGCGGGACCAGGACAAGAGACCCAGTACTTC
NA	NA	TRBV9	TRBJ2-3	CASSITGSSTDTQYF	TGTGCCAGCAGCATCACAGGGTCTAGCACAGATACGCAGTATTTT
TRBD2	NA	TRBV9	TRBJ2-1	CASSAQGLAGGYNEQFF	TGTGCCAGCAGCGCGCAAGGACTAGCGGGTGGCTACAATGAGCAGTTCTTC
TRBD1	NA	TRBV5-8	TRBJ1-1	CASRIGQGRNTEAFF	TGTGCCAGCAGGATAGGACAGGGACGGAACACTGAAGCTTTCTTT
TRBD1	NA	TRBV7-6	TRBJ1-3	CASSLRQGPQGGSGNTIYF	TGTGCCAGCAGCTTGCGACAGGGGCCGCAGGGAGGCTCTGGAAACACCATATATTTT
TRBD2	NA	TRBV19	TRBJ2-2	CASSIDRVAGGPNTGELFF	TGTGCCAGTAGTATAGATCGGGTAGCGGGAGGCCCGAACACCGGGGAGCTGTTTTTT
NA	once	TRBV5-8	TRBJ1-5	CASSPPEGWFSNQPQHF	TGTGCCAGCAGCCCACCCGAGGGGTGGTTTAGCAATCAGCCCCAGCATTTT
TRBD1	NA	TRBV10-1	TRBJ2-3	CASSEQMGQREYF	TGCGCCAGCAGTGAGCAGATGGGACAGCGTGAGTATTTT
NA	NA	TRBV11-3	TRBJ2-2	CASSLWTGNTGELFF	TGTGCCAGCAGCCTTTGGACGGGTAACACCGGGGAGCTGTTTTTT
TRBD1	NA	TRBV6-6	TRBJ2-5	CASSYDRGGGETQYF	TGTGCCAGCAGTTACGACAGGGGAGGAGGAGAGACCCAGTACTTC
NA	NA	TRBV6-4	TRBJ2-2	CASSDTNTGELFF	TGTGCCAGCAGTGACACGAACACCGGGGAGCTGTTTTTT
NA	once	TRBV30	TRBJ1-2	CAWSVVQQNYGYTF	TGTGCCTGGAGTGTCGTACAACAGAACTATGGCTACACCTTC
TRBD1	NA	TRBV30	TRBJ1-4	CAWRDRGREKLFF	TGTGCCTGGAGGGACAGGGGTCGGGAAAAACTGTTTTTT
TRBD1	once	TRBV30	TRBJ2-7	CSFGQGQSYEQYF	TGTTCCTTCGGACAGGGACAATCCTACGAGCAGTACTTC
NA	NA	TRBV25-1	TRBJ1-1	CASTGDTRAEAFF	TGTGCCAGCACCGGAGACACCCGCGCTGAAGCTTTCTTT
NA	NA	TRBV6-1	TRBJ2-2	CASSELRANDWHRAGELFF	TGTGCCAGCAGTGAACTTAGGGCCAATGACTGGCATAGGGCCGGGGAGCTGTTTTTT
NA	NA	TRBV30	TRBJ2-5	CAWSVLGGETQYF	TGTGCCTGGAGTGTACTAGGTGGGGAGACCCAGTACTTC
TRBD1	NA	TRBV6-6	TRBJ1-5	CASSFDQGGPQHF	TGTGCCAGCAGTTTCGACCAGGGGGGGCCCCAGCATTTT
NA	NA	TRBV5-1	TRBJ2-5	CASSFGFVGETQYF	TGCGCCAGCAGCTTTGGCTTTGTCGGCGAGACCCAGTACTTC
NA	NA	TRBV5-5	TRBJ2-6	CASSEEVASGANVLTF	TGTGCCAGCAGCGAGGAGGTGGCTTCTGGGGCCAACGTCCTGACTTTC
TRBD1	NA	TRBV13	TRBJ2-1	CASSFGGKAQGVDNEQFF	TGTGCCAGCAGCTTTGGTGGGAAGGCGCAGGGGGTCGACAATGAGCAGTTCTTC
NA	NA	TRBV6-5	TRBJ1-6	CASKPSGQLNSPLHF	TGTGCCAGCAAACCCTCGGGGCAGCTTAATTCACCCCTCCACTTT
NA	NA	TRBV6-5	TRBJ2-7	CASSYSNLLVSYEQYF	TGTGCCAGCAGTTACTCGAATCTACTAGTATCCTACGAGCAGTACTTC
TRBD2	NA	TRBV19	TRBJ2-5	CASSTQRGQETQYF	TGTGCCAGTAGTACCCAGCGGGGCCAAGAGACCCAGTACTTC
TRBD1	NA	TRBV6-1	TRBJ1-2	CASSAPDRGSYGYTF	TGTGCCAGCAGTGCCCCCGACAGGGGCTCCTATGGCTACACCTTC
NA	NA	TRBV5-4	TRBJ2-5	CASSLVGGVRVIETQYF	TGTGCCAGCAGCTTGGTGGGGGGCGTCCGGGTGATAGAGACCCAGTACTTC
TRBD2	NA	TRBV27	TRBJ2-1	CASSTIAGDSNEQFF	TGTGCCAGCAGTACAATAGCGGGAGACAGCAATGAGCAGTTCTTC
NA	NA	TRBV28	TRBJ2-5	CASSPGTSETQYF	TGTGCCAGCAGCCCCGGGACCTCAGAGACCCAGTACTTC
NA	NA	TRBV5-8	TRBJ1-4	CASAHRTSVEKLFF	TGTGCCAGCGCCCACCGTACTTCGGTAGAAAAACTGTTTTTT
NA	NA	TRBV11-3	TRBJ2-7	CASGLGIGPYEQYF	TGTGCCAGCGGACTCGGGATAGGCCCCTACGAGCAGTACTTC
NA	NA	TRBV9	TRBJ2-5	CASSVVTEETQYF	TGTGCCAGCAGCGTAGTCACCGAAGAGACCCAGTACTTC
TRBD1	NA	TRBV5-1	TRBJ1-2	CASSLDRDGYTF	TGCGCCAGCAGCTTAGACAGGGATGGCTACACCTTC
NA	NA	TRBV5-8	TRBJ2-3	CASSLGLSTDTQYF	TGTGCCAGCAGCCTTGGGCTTAGCACAGATACGCAGTATTTT
TRBD1	NA	TRBV7-3	TRBJ2-3	CASSLVRGRTDTQYF	TGTGCCAGCAGCTTAGTCAGGGGGCGGACAGATACGCAGTATTTT
NA	NA	TRBV11-3	TRBJ2-7	CASSLASTYEQYF	TGTGCCAGCAGCTTGGCCAGCACCTACGAGCAGTACTTC
TRBD1	NA	TRBV20-1	TRBJ2-5	CSLDRGETQYF	TGCAGTTTGGACAGGGGAGAGACCCAGTACTTC